Below are 18 T cell receptor beta chains sequenced from a single sample in a study of glioma-infiltrating T cells after dendritic cell vaccination. Described time point: after dendritic cell vaccination, including at tumor progression/relapse. Method: immunoSEQ multiplex PCR; TCRdb's copy keeps in-frame clones and lacks some. The sample yields tens of thousands of clones, around 87% seen once. The sample was blood, taken after dendritic cell vaccination. All receptors come from a human donor with glioblastoma.

The chain has TRBV2 and TRBJ1-6; TRBD1 might be the D (5 bases). V lost 1 base and J 0 bases, leaving 13 bases between the germline ends. In germline, CDR1 is SNHLY, CDR2 FYNNEI. CDR3 length: 18 amino acids. CDR3: CASSEGGAASSYNSPLHF. CDR3 coding DNA: TGTGCCAGCAGTGAAGGTGGGGCAGCCAGCTCCTATAATTCACCCCTCCACTTT.

The chain combines TRBV5-1 with TRBJ2-5, with TRBD1 identical over 7 bases. The last part of the DNA fits TRBJ2-7 better; the J call may be wrong. This CDR3 is built from 14 residues. Germline lookup yields CDR1 SGHRS and CDR2 YFSETQ. CDR3 bases: TGCGCCAGCAGCAAGAGTCAACAGGGGCGCGAGCAGTACTTC. Translation: CASSKSQQGREQYF.

This clone was observed once. This chain connects TRBV9 to TRBJ1-3; TRBD1 is a possible D gene (5 bases). V was pared by 2 bases and J by 2 bases, with 11 bases between. The germline V gene has CDR1 SGDLS and CDR2 YYNGEE. The CDR3 has 15 residues. CDR3 sequence: CASSVGGIAGNTIYF. The CDR3 nucleotides are TGTGCCAGCAGCGTGGGGGGAATTGCTGGAAACACCATATATTTT. Full variable domain (outside the CDR3, taken from reference TRBV9 and TRBJ1-3): DSGVTQTPKHLITATGQRVTLRCSPRSGDLSVYWYQQSLDQGLQFLIQYYNGEERAKGNILERFSAQQFPDLHSELNLSSLELGDSALYFCASSVGGIAGNTIYFGEGSWLTVV.

The chain couples TRBV4-1 to TRBJ2-5, with D uncertain. This CDR3 has 13 amino acids. V was cut by 5 bases and J by 5 bases, with 12 bases left in between. The germline V gene encodes CDR1 MGHRA and CDR2 YSYEKL. CDR3 amino acids: CASSLLRSETQYF. The DNA of the CDR3 is TGCGCCAGCAGCTTACTTCGGTCGGAGACCCAGTACTTC.

This clone was found once. The CDR3 DNA follows: TGTGCCAGCAGTTACTCGGGGGGGACCAATGAAAAACTGTTTTTT. Its translation is CASSYSGGTNEKLFF. The V gene is TRBV6-5, the J gene TRBJ1-4; D is perhaps TRBD1 (5 bases). The CDR3 is 15 residues long. Trimming cost V 0 bases and J 5 bases, with 10 bases left between them. The germline V gene has CDR1 MNHEY and CDR2 SVGAGI.

The V and J genes are TRBV11-3 and TRBJ2-3; no reliable D call. CDR1 is SGHNT and CDR2 is YENEEA in the germline V gene. V was trimmed by 3 bases and J by 7 bases, leaving 5 bases between them. The CDR3 consists of 11 residues. CDR3 sequence: CASSLRNTQYF. The CDR3 region has the DNA TGTGCCAGCAGCTTGAGAAATACGCAGTATTTT.

The rearrangement links TRBV18 to TRBJ2-5; D perhaps matches TRBD1 (6 bases). The assigned J gene may be wrong: the sequence end matches TRBJ2-7 better. CDR3 length equals 16 residues. Germline V gene data show CDR1 as KGHSH and CDR2 as LQKENI. CDR3 nucleotides: TGTGCCAGCTCACCCACAGGGTCCTCCTTATTCTACGAGCAGTACTTC. This encodes CASSPTGSSLFYEQYF.

The V call is TRBV5-4, the J call TRBJ2-5; 8 bases align to TRBD1. This CDR3 is built from 15 residues. The V gene end was trimmed by 0 bases and the J gene end by 4 bases; junction bases not matched to a gene: 5. Germline lookup yields CDR1 SGHNT and CDR2 YYREEE (reference sequence). The CDR3 sequence is CASSLGRGRGETQYF. Here the CDR3 DNA reads TGTGCCAGCAGCTTGGGCAGGGGGCGCGGAGAGACCCAGTACTTC. Filled out from reference TRBV5-4 and TRBJ2-5, the complete variable domain reads ETGVTQSPTHLIKTRGQQVTLRCSSQSGHNTVSWYQQALGQGPQFIFQYYREEENGRGNFPPRFSGLQFPNYSSELNVNALELDDSALYLCASSLGRGRGETQYFGPGTRLLVL.

The chain joins TRBV5-4 to TRBJ2-3, with a tentative D call TRBD1 (6 bases). This CDR3 region has 14 residues. V lost 6 bases and J 2 bases, leaving 13 bases between the germline ends. CDR1 SGHNT and CDR2 YYREEE come from the germline V gene (reference sequence). The CDR3 sequence: CASTPTGLTDTQYF. CDR3 DNA: TGTGCCAGCACCCCGACAGGTCTCACAGATACGCAGTATTTT.

The chain employs TRBV5-8 and TRBJ2-7; 7 nucleotides align to TRBD1. The germline gives CDR1 SGHTS, CDR2 YDEGEE. J lost 7 bases, V lost 4 bases, and 11 bases had no gene match. This CDR3 comprises 14 residues. The CDR3 loop reads CASSPGTEALEQYF. The CDR3 DNA sequence: TGTGCCAGCAGCCCCGGGACAGAAGCTTTGGAGCAGTACTTC.

V gene TRBV4-1 combines with J gene TRBJ2-3; 8 positions match TRBD1. The CDR3 contains 17 residues. Germline V lookup: CDR1 MGHRA, CDR2 YSYEKL. Germline trimming cut 0 bases from V and 1 base from J; bases unmatched to any gene: 6. The CDR3 reads CASSQDSPGQGTDTQYF. Here the CDR3 DNA reads TGCGCCAGCAGCCAAGATTCTCCGGGACAGGGCACAGATACGCAGTATTTT.

This sequence joins TRBV5-1 and TRBJ2-5; 13 bases fit TRBD2. This CDR3 is built from 19 residues. The V gene's germline CDR1 is SGHRS and CDR2 YFSETQ. J lost 2 bases, V lost 5 bases, and 15 bases had no gene match. The CDR3 coding sequence is TGCGCCAGCAGTCCTTGGGGACCTGGGACTAGCGGGGAGCAAGAGACCCAGTACTTC. This sequence encodes CASSPWGPGTSGEQETQYF.

The rearrangement links TRBV21-1 to TRBJ1-2; the DNA was not used to check the table's D call, TRBD1. TRBV21-1 is assigned pseudogene status. The CDR3 sequence is 16 residues long. The CDR3 loop reads CASSTPHSLGYYGYTF. Written as DNA, the CDR3 is TGTGCCAGCAGCACCCCGCACAGCCTGGGCTACTATGGCTACACCTTC.

This chain uses TRBV4-3 with TRBJ2-1; 9 bases are a match to TRBD2. With V trimmed by 3 bases and J by 0 bases, 6 bases remained unmatched. The germline V gene encodes CDR1 LGHNA and CDR2 YSLEER. This CDR3 region has 17 residues. The CDR3 sequence: CASSQSTSGHSYNEQFF. The CDR3 nucleotides read TGCGCCAGCAGCCAGTCCACTAGCGGGCACTCCTACAATGAGCAGTTCTTC.

The genes are TRBV5-1 and TRBJ2-5, with 9 bases that match TRBD2. The CDR3 totals 16 residues. V lost 7 bases to trimming and J lost 2 bases; unmatched junction nucleotides: 12. In germline, CDR1 is SGHRS, CDR2 YFSETQ. The CDR3 is CASRLQGAGGQETQYF. DNA of the CDR3: TGCGCCAGCCGACTGCAGGGAGCGGGGGGTCAAGAGACCCAGTACTTC.

This chain links TRBV7-9 with TRBJ2-1; D gene unclear. The CDR3 sequence is 16 residues long. In germline, CDR1 is SEHNR, CDR2 FQNEAQ (reference sequence). Trimming stripped 0 bases from V and 0 bases from J, with 9 bases between. The CDR3 region is CASSLALWSSYNEQFF. DNA for the CDR3: TGTGCCAGCAGCTTAGCGCTGTGGAGCTCCTACAATGAGCAGTTCTTC.

Details on this clone: Different DNA sequences within this sample yield the same CDR3. DNA of the CDR3: TGTGCCAGCTCACCACCGGGAGTCTACGAGCAGTACTTC. This codes for CASSPPGVYEQYF. The chain is built from TRBV18 and TRBJ2-7; D perhaps matches TRBD2 (5 bases). This CDR3 region has 13 residues. Germline V lookup: CDR1 KGHSH, CDR2 LQKENI. V lost 0 bases, J lost 3 bases, and 6 bases lay in between.

The rearrangement joins TRBV7-2 to TRBJ1-5; 7 bases are a match to TRBD1. Germline-derived CDR1 and CDR2 are SGHTA and FQGNSA. This CDR3 region has 14 residues. The V segment lost 0 bases and the J segment 5 bases; nucleotides outside the gene matches: 1. Here the CDR3 reads CASSLARGDQPQHF. The CDR3 DNA is TGTGCCAGCAGCTTAGCCAGGGGGGATCAGCCCCAGCATTTT.